This section outlines one TCR beta chain sequence together with its context. What it binds is unknown. The germline CDR1 and CDR2 sequences are ENHRY and SYGVKD. Trimming removed 3 bases from V and 7 bases from J; junction bases left unmatched: 3. The CDR3 runs 15 residues. These data originate in a study of T cell responses to AZD1222 COVID-19 vaccine. Profiling relied on immunoSEQ multiplex PCR, and the TCRdb table lists in-frame clones only, not all of them. The sample shows roughly 82,000 clones, roughly 81% of them seen only once. Study-wide points: Among spike-specific TCRs, nearly half reportedly target unmutated variant regions.

The specimen comprised peripheral blood, sampled on day 0 of AZD1222 vaccination. This clonotype was sampled from an adult in good health. The V call is TRBV10-3, the J call TRBJ2-1, with TRBD2 matching over 13 bases. The CDR3 coding sequence is TGTGCCATCAGTGACGGGACTAGCGGGGAGAATGAGCAGTTCTTC. It yields the protein CAISDGTSGENEQFF.